This TCR beta chain was observed in a study of blood T cell repertoires in COVID-19. The CDR3 loop spans 11 amino acids. Germline V CDR1 and CDR2: SQVTM, ANQGSEA. V lost 3 bases and J lost 5, with 7 bases in between. The protocol was immunoSEQ multiplex PCR, while the TCRdb copy is restricted to in-frame clones and leaves out a portion. The table has fewer than 250,000 clones, 75% to 85% seen once. The sequenced sample consisted of PBMCs or T cells enriched from blood (not recorded which). The chain uses TRBV29-1 and TRBJ1-2, with TRBD1 as a possible D gene (6 bases). The TCR comes from a woman aged 50 to 65 with acute COVID-19. CDR3 sequence reads: CSVETGYGYTF. The DNA of the CDR3 is TGCAGCGTTGAGACAGGTTATGGCTACACCTTC.